This T cell receptor beta chain was obtained from a study of a mutant IDH1 vaccine in newly diagnosed glioma. In the study overall: Treated patients comprised about 62% males and about 38% females, mean age roughly 44 years. Therapy received beforehand was radiotherapy, temozolomide, or both, with most patients given both.

Sequencing was performed with immunoSEQ multiplex PCR; in TCRdb, only in-frame clones are kept and a portion is missing. The data contain about 46,000 clones, roughly 80% of them singletons. The time point was: baseline, week 1 (first vaccination visit). Regarding treatment: pre-vaccination baseline after standard-of-care therapy. Every donor had a new WHO grade 3 or 4 astrocytoma that was IDH1-mutant, with loss of nuclear ATRX. V gave up 0 bases and J gave up 1 base, with 10 bases separating them. CDR3 size: 15 residues. Germline CDR1 and CDR2: SGHDT and YYEEEE. This material consisted of PBMCs, taken from a glioma patient treated with radiotherapy, temozolomide or both. The sequence was obtained from a middle-aged woman with glioma. The genes are TRBV5-6 and TRBJ1-1; D might be TRBD1 (5 bases). CDR3 protein: CASSLGRGSNTEAFF. DNA for the CDR3: TGTGCCAGCAGCTTGGGAAGGGGCTCGAACACTGAAGCTTTCTTT.